The subject of this entry is one TCR beta chain. The data are from a study of blood T cell repertoires in COVID-19. The data were produced by immunoSEQ multiplex PCR, yet TCRdb's version contains in-frame clones alone and is incomplete. The repertoire holds around 150,000 clones, with more than 60% as singletons. The CDR3 extends over 15 amino acids. V gave up 5 bases and J gave up 3 bases; unmatched junction bases: 8. CDR1 and CDR2 from the germline V gene are LNHDA and SQIVND (reference sequence). V is TRBV19 and J is TRBJ1-2; TRBD1 agrees at 8 bases. Material: peripheral blood. The receptor was isolated from a man in his 70s with acute or convalescent COVID-19. CDR3 amino acids: CASSVGQGMDYGYTF. For the CDR3, the DNA is TGTGCCAGTAGTGTCGGACAGGGAATGGACTATGGCTACACCTTC.